This record concerns one T cell receptor (beta chain) sequence. Its antigen is not identified. This record comes from a study of beta chain features in type 1 diabetes. As every portion of the isolated RNA was reverse transcribed, the sequencing read expressed TCRB transcripts. Profiled with immunoSEQ multiplex PCR; TCRdb holds only in-frame clones, not every one. The sample has 200,000 to 250,000 clones, under 70% seen once. With 3 bases removed from V and 2 bases from J, the gap between germline ends came to 9 bases. Germline V lookup: CDR1 GTSNPN, CDR2 SVGIG (reference sequence). The CDR3 consists of 13 residues. Findings and caveats of the study: Reduced insertions and increased deletions marked VDJ junctions in type 1 diabetes patients.

Via the markers CD45RO/CCR7/CD25/CD127/CD95/CD27, stem cell-like memory, regulatory, central memory and naive CD4+ cells were sorted. The V and J genes are TRBV30 and TRBJ2-3, with D uncertain. This clonotype was sampled from a man younger than 40 in good health. The specimen was naive CD4+ T cells from blood. The CDR3 sequence is CAWRGPYTDTQYF. The CDR3 DNA sequence: TGTGCCTGGAGGGGCCCTTACACAGATACGCAGTATTTT.